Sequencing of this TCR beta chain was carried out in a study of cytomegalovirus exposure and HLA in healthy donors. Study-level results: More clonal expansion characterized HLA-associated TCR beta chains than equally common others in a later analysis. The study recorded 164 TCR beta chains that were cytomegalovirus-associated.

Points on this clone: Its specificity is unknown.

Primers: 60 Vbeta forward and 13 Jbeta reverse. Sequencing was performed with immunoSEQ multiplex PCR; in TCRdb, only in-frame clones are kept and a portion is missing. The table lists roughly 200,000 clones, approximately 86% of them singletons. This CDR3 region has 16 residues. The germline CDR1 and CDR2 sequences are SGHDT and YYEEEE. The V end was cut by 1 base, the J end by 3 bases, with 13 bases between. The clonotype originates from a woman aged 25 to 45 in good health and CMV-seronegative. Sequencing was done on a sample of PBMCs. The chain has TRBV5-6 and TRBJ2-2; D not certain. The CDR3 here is CASSLRLELDTGELFF. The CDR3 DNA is TGTGCCAGCAGCTTGAGGTTAGAGCTAGACACCGGGGAGCTGTTTTTT.